The rows below give T cell receptor beta chains drawn from one sample of a study of blood T cell repertoires in COVID-19. Assay: immunoSEQ multiplex PCR; the TCRdb copy retains only in-frame clones and omits some. The table has roughly 120,000 clones, more than 70% seen once. Sample: peripheral blood. These receptor sequences come from a man in his 70s with acute or convalescent COVID-19. Both conserved end residues are trimmed from each CDR3.

>10|TRBJ1-2|TRBV28
ASSLSGTDYT
>13|TRBJ2-5|TRBV7-6
ASSLTGQGLETQY
>12|TRBJ2-5|TRBV18
ASSPDPRGETQY
>13|TRBJ2-1|TRBV6-5
ASRRGSDSYNEQF
>13|TRBJ1-5|TRBV19
ASRSYTGNNQPQH
>11|TRBJ2-3|TRBV5-1
ASSTGWDDTQY
>10|TRBJ2-5|TRBV4-1
ASSQSSETQY
>13|TRBJ1-1|TRBV6-5
ASSYATGSQFEAF
>14|TRBJ1-6|TRBV5-1
ASSFDRVENNSPLH
>12|TRBJ1-6|TRBV3-1/TRBV3-2
ASSRDSSNSPLH
>12|TRBJ2-5|TRBV29-1
SVESGGALETQY
>14|TRBJ2-5|TRBV15
ATSRDGRRGGETQY
>12|TRBJ1-5|TRBV7-9
ASSLGQGNQPQH
>13|TRBJ1-2|TRBV6-5
ASRRQGAFDYGYT
>10|TRBJ2-1|TRBV19
ASSISMNEQF
>11|TRBJ2-1|TRBV30
ARRTSGGNEQF
>14|TRBJ2-1|TRBV7-2
ASSLASGHINDEQF
>12|TRBJ1-1|TRBV2
ASSGQGAGAEAF
>13|TRBJ2-7|TRBV25-1
ASSVTGDRDYEQY
>11|TRBJ1-1|TRBV7-9
ASSEGQGTEAF
>14|TRBJ1-6|TRBV19
ASTEGGGVYNSPLH
>13|TRBJ2-1|TRBV7-2
ASSLSGGYYNEQF
>13|TRBJ1-1|TRBV3-1/TRBV3-2
ASSGQGAVNTEAF
>11|TRBJ2-7|TRBV5-1
ASRDRGTYEQY
>10|TRBJ1-2|TRBV5-1
ASSLPGYGYT
>13|TRBJ1-2|TRBV7-9
ASSAPGQQNYGYT
>12|TRBJ1-3|TRBV7-2
ASSPRLSGNTIY
>14|TRBJ1-4|TRBV27
ASSLGTGGPGEKLF
>14|TRBJ1-4|TRBV3-1/TRBV3-2
ASSQGEGQGPKKLF
>13|TRBJ1-6|TRBV30
AWSGGGSYNSPLH
>11|TRBJ2-3|TRBV12-3/TRBV12-4
ASQRGATDTQY